These T cell receptor beta chains were read from a single sample in a study of neurological immune-mediated disorders. From the 5' RACE reads, TCRdb called clonotypes with MiXCR, one entry per CDR3 protein. Of 55,000 or so distinct CDR3 sequences in the sample, less than 5% were seen once. The sequencing input was PBMCs. The source is a man in his fifties or sixties with multiple sclerosis. CDR3s include the opening cysteine and the closing phenylalanine or tryptophan. Each record gives: V gene, J gene, D gene, CDR3 protein. A D gene is named only where the DNA matches it firmly.

TRBV28	TRBJ2-3	NA	CASRNTPWLSTNTDTQYF
TRBV5-1	TRBJ1-1	NA	CASSLDLGVVREAFF
TRBV5-1	TRBJ1-4	TRBD1	CASSLATGGAEKLFF
TRBV5-1	TRBJ2-3	NA	CASSLFGTSTDTQYF
TRBV4-1	TRBJ1-1	NA	CASSQISVGLYTEAFF
TRBV7-2	TRBJ1-5	NA	CASSLGGQFYSNQPQHF
TRBV29-1	TRBJ2-7	TRBD2	CSVGLAGVSSSYEQYF
TRBV7-8	TRBJ2-7	NA	CASSLEWAANYEQYF
TRBV5-6	TRBJ1-2	NA	CASRFVQDYTF
TRBV24-1	TRBJ1-2	NA	CATSDLGQGYTF
TRBV28	TRBJ1-6	NA	CASSFPGSASSYNSPLHF
TRBV29-1	TRBJ2-1	NA	CSVTVTAGEQFF
TRBV6-2/TRBV6-3	TRBJ2-7	NA	CASSPLVEDEQYF
TRBV20-1	TRBJ2-1	NA	CSARTAEEVLDNEQFF
TRBV14	TRBJ2-3	NA	CASSLDRTSTDTQYF
TRBV9	TRBJ2-3	NA	CASSVERLADTQYF
TRBV28	TRBJ1-5	TRBD1	CASKRTGGANQPQNF
TRBV12-3/TRBV12-4	TRBJ1-4	TRBD1	CASRNAGTGGSEKLFF
TRBV3-1	TRBJ2-3	NA	CASSQARGTDTQYF
TRBV4-1	TRBJ2-1	TRBD2	CASSQGRTRSSYNEQFF